Presented here are 20 T cell receptor beta chains from one specimen sequenced in a study of T cells in Graves' hyperthyroidism and ophthalmopathy. From RNA transcripts, TCR beta CDR3 regions were amplified. A set of HTBI primers served as the primers for a first-round RT-PCR of the TCR CDR3. TCRdb processed the multiplex PCR reads anew with MiXCR; each CDR3 protein has one entry. The table has 640,000 or so distinct CDR3 sequences, about 15% seen once; the top ten hold around 4%. Sequenced: blood. All receptors derive from a woman aged 40 to 50 with Graves' ophthalmopathy.

This clonotype was seen many times. The chain has TRBV20-1 and TRBJ1-2; the D is unclear. Per the germline V gene, CDR1 is DFQATT and CDR2 is SNEGSKA (reference sequence). The CDR3 length is 10 residues. The V end lost 2 bases, the J end lost 6 bases, and 4 bases lay between the germline ends. CDR3 protein: CSARRDGYTF. CDR3 DNA sequence: TGCAGTGCTAGAAGGGATGGCTACACCTTC.

The V and J genes are TRBV12-3 or TRBV12-4 and TRBJ2-1, with TRBD2 identical over 13 bases. The CDR3 is 19 amino acids. Trimming took 4 bases from V and 5 from J; bases not matched to a gene: 14. The CDR3 bases are TGTGCCAGCAGTTCCTACAGGGAAACAGGACTAGCGGGAGACAATGAGCAGTTCTTC. This encodes CASSSYRETGLAGDNEQFF.

At least ten counts were recorded for this clonotype. The genes are TRBV28 and TRBJ2-7; the match to TRBD2 covers 12 bases. Germline CDR1 and CDR2: MDHEN and SYDVKM. The CDR3 is 16 amino acids. The V segment lost 3 bases and the J segment 7 bases; nucleotides outside the gene matches: 10. In DNA form, the CDR3 reads TGTGCCAGCAGTTTCTTCCGACTAGCGGGAGCGGGTGAGCAGTACTTC. It translates to CASSFFRLAGAGEQYF. The full variable domain, completed using reference TRBV28 and TRBJ2-7, is DVKVTQSSRYLVKRTGEKVFLECVQDMDHENMFWYRQDPGLGLRLIYFSYDVKMKEKGDIPEGYSVSREKKERFSLILESASTNQTSMYLCASSFFRLAGAGEQYFGPGTRLTVT.

This clonotype occurred many times. This sequence joins TRBV12-3 or TRBV12-4 and TRBJ1-1; 7 nucleotides match TRBD1. Germline trimming cut 1 base from V and 6 bases from J; bases unmatched to any gene: 8. The CDR3 has 15 amino acids. The CDR3 here is CASSLEGAGWAEAFF. As DNA, the CDR3 is TGTGCCAGCAGTTTAGAGGGGGCGGGATGGGCTGAAGCTTTCTTT.

This clonotype appeared many times. The chain combines TRBV18 with TRBJ2-6; D may be TRBD1 or TRBD2 (5 bases each). Germline loops: CDR1 KGHSH, CDR2 LQKENI. The CDR3 has 16 residues. Deletions cut 7 bases from V and 2 bases from J, with 15 bases between. The CDR3 coding sequence is TGTGCCAGCTTTGCCGGGACCGCGGCTGGGGCCAACGTCCTGACTTTC. Its translation is CASFAGTAAGANVLTF.

On this clonotype itself: A junction boundary mismatches the germline segment, possibly from a read error. The rearrangement joins TRBV5-1 to TRBJ1-2, with D uncertain. The CDR3 is 12 amino acids. The germline CDR1 and CDR2 sequences are SGHRS and YFSETQ. The CDR3, as DNA: TGCGCCAGCAGCTTGGGAGCGAGTGGCCACACCTTC. Its translation is CASSLGASGHTF.

V and J are TRBV7-2 and TRBJ2-3; D is perhaps TRBD2 (5 bases). The CDR3 spans 14 residues. V was trimmed by 5 bases and J by 5 bases, leaving 14 bases between them. The germline CDR1 and CDR2 sequences are SGHTA and FQGNSA. This CDR3 reads CASSTRAGGDTQYF. For the CDR3, the DNA is TGTGCCAGCAGCACTAGGGCTGGCGGAGATACGCAGTATTTT.

This clonotype showed up many times. The chain couples TRBV20-1 to TRBJ1-1; D gene unclear. CDR3 length equals 12 residues. V dropped 6 bases and J dropped 6 bases, with 14 bases sitting between them. Per the germline V gene, CDR1 is DFQATT and CDR2 is SNEGSKA (reference sequence). The CDR3 sequence: CSATRTSPEAFF. The CDR3 DNA reads TGCAGTGCAACACGGACCTCCCCTGAAGCTTTCTTT.

This clonotype was seen at least ten times. V usage is TRBV13 and J usage is TRBJ1-1; D is undetermined. V was pared by 6 bases and J by 6 bases, with 11 bases between. This CDR3 contains 12 residues. Germline CDR1 is PRHDT and CDR2 is FYEKMQ (reference sequence). The CDR3 DNA sequence: TGTGCCAGCAGGGATTTCGGCGCTGAAGCTTTCTTT. It encodes CASRDFGAEAFF.

The chain combines TRBV21-1 with TRBJ2-2. TRBV21-1 is classified as a pseudogene. This CDR3 spans 21 amino acids. The DNA for the CDR3 is TGTGCCAGCAGTCAAAGGGGCACGTCAGACCAGTACCACCGTCGGACCGGGGAGCTGTTTTTT. Residues: CASSQRGTSDQYHRRTGELFF.

This clonotype was recorded at least ten times. The DNA of the CDR3 is TGTGCCAGCAGGTTCAGGGAGGAGGATGGCTACACCTTC. It translates to CASRFREEDGYTF. The chain recombines TRBV6-2 or TRBV6-3 with TRBJ1-2, with TRBD1 as a possible D gene (5 bases). Germline V gives CDR1 MNHEY, CDR2 SVGEGT. The CDR3 is 13 amino acids. V was shortened by 6 bases and J by 6 bases, with 14 bases between the two germline ends.

This clonotype was seen many times. The chain uses TRBV27 and TRBJ2-7, with 13 nucleotides matching TRBD2. This CDR3 contains 18 residues. Germline trimming cut 1 base from V and 1 base from J; bases unmatched to any gene: 7. Germline V gene lookup returns CDR1 MNHEY and CDR2 SMNVEV (reference sequence). The CDR3: CASSLLPGLAGPSYEQYF. For the CDR3, the DNA is TGTGCCAGCAGTTTATTGCCGGGACTAGCGGGACCATCCTACGAGCAGTACTTC.

There are many counts of this clonotype. The chain joins TRBV7-2 to TRBJ1-1, with unresolved D. CDR3 size: 13 residues. Germline V gene lookup returns CDR1 SGHTA and CDR2 FQGNSA. The germline V and J ends were trimmed by 6 bases and 4 bases, with 12 bases remaining between them. The CDR3 sequence is CASSSQSGTEAFF. The CDR3 DNA is TGTGCCAGCAGTTCTCAGAGTGGCACTGAAGCTTTCTTT.

CDR3 nucleotide sequence: TGTGCCAGCAGTTTATTCCGGACCCAGACCTACGAGCAGTACTTC. This translates into CASSLFRTQTYEQYF. V is TRBV28 and J is TRBJ2-7; D ambiguous. Germline CDR1 is MDHEN and CDR2 is SYDVKM. The CDR3 contains 15 residues. Trimming shortened V by 1 base and J by 2 bases, and 12 bases separated the two germline ends.

This clonotype was observed at least ten times. Mismatch with germline at one junction end may stem from a read error. V gene TRBV5-1 combines with J gene TRBJ2-5; tentative D call: TRBD1 (6 bases). Germline V CDR1 and CDR2: SGHRS, YFSETQ. This CDR3 region has 13 residues. CDR3 protein: CASSLPGEETQYF. The CDR3 coding sequence is TGTGCCAGCAGTTTACCAGGGGAGGAGACCCAGTACTTC.

The genes are TRBV12-3 or TRBV12-4 and TRBJ2-5; D gene unclear. Trimming took off 3 bases at V and 1 base at J, with 9 bases between the two ends. The length of the CDR3 is 14 residues. The CDR3 nucleotides read TGTGCCAGCAGTTTTGGGAACAGCCAAGAGACCCAGTACTTC. Translated, it gives CASSFGNSQETQYF.

The chain employs TRBV6-2 or TRBV6-3 and TRBJ1-1, with D perhaps matching TRBD1 (5 bases). The CDR3 runs to 16 residues. Germline CDR1 is MNHEY and CDR2 is SVGEGT. With 4 bases removed from V and 0 bases from J, the gap between germline ends came to 15 bases. CDR3 DNA sequence: TGTGCCAGCAGTTCTCCATCCGGACAAATGAACACTGAAGCTTTCTTT. This sequence encodes CASSSPSGQMNTEAFF.

The chain has TRBV7-2 and TRBJ1-1; D uncertain. Trimming took off 2 bases at V and 7 bases at J, with 11 bases between the two ends. The germline V gene has CDR1 SGHTA and CDR2 FQGNSA. The length of the CDR3 is 13 residues. CDR3 region: CASSLSQAREAFF. The DNA of the CDR3 is TGTGCCAGCAGCTTAAGTCAGGCGCGTGAAGCTTTCTTT.

This clonotype came up many times. The chain has TRBV4-2 and TRBJ2-7; D is ambiguous. The CDR3 totals 13 residues. CDR1 is LGHNA, CDR2 YNFKEQ, per germline. The V gene lost 4 bases and the J gene lost 4 bases, with 11 bases spanning the gap. This CDR3 reads CASSPPNSYEQYF. The CDR3 DNA reads as TGTGCCAGCAGCCCCCCGAACAGTTACGAGCAGTACTTC.

This chain connects TRBV27 to TRBJ1-4, with D hard to call. The germline gives CDR1 MNHEY, CDR2 SMNVEV (reference sequence). Trimming stripped 4 bases from V and 4 bases from J, with 13 bases between. The CDR3 covers 15 residues. Written as DNA, the CDR3 is TGTGCCAGCAGTTCACTAAACGACATTAATGAAAAACTGTTTTTT. Translated: CASSSLNDINEKLFF.